These 11 T cell receptor beta chains were all obtained from the same sample, sequenced in a study of naive and memory T cell subsets. Adult healthy volunteers gave 2.5 ml peripheral blood for whole-blood RNA. Reverse transcription of blood and skin TCR RNA was primed at alpha and beta constant regions. TCRdb reprocessed the 5' RACE reads with MiXCR, giving one entry per CDR3 protein. The top ten clones hold around 1.9% of a sample with over 20,000 distinct CDR3 sequences, around 25% of them seen once. The receptor set was obtained from a female donor in good health.

The rearrangement joins TRBV5-6 to TRBJ1-5; 9 positions match TRBD1. Trimming removed 0 bases from V and 6 bases from J; junction bases left unmatched: 4. This CDR3 is 15 amino acids long. Looked up from germline, CDR1 is SGHDT and CDR2 is YYEEEE. The CDR3 reads CASSLGTGEGQPQHF. For the CDR3, the DNA is TGTGCCAGCAGCTTGGGGACAGGGGAGGGTCAGCCCCAGCATTTT.

This clonotype rates as medium-sized. V usage is TRBV7-2 and J usage is TRBJ2-7; tentative D call: TRBD2 (5 bases). The CDR3 extends over 14 amino acids. From germline, CDR1 is SGHTA and CDR2 FQGNSA. The V and J ends lost 5 bases and 1 base respectively, with 12 bases between them. The CDR3 region has the DNA TGTGCCAGCAGCATGCGGGCGAAATCCTACGAGCAGTACTTC. Translated, it gives CASSMRAKSYEQYF.

This clonotype was observed a few times. This sequence joins TRBV20-1 and TRBJ2-1; D is possibly TRBD1 or TRBD2 (7 bases each). V was clipped by 5 bases and J by 2 bases, with 16 bases between them. The CDR3 runs to 15 residues. Germline V lookup: CDR1 DFQATT, CDR2 SNEGSKA (reference sequence). CDR3 region: CSAETQGGAYNEQFF. CDR3 nucleotides: TGCAGTGCTGAAACTCAGGGGGGGGCCTACAATGAGCAGTTCTTC.

In its sample, this clonotype was seen a few times. V usage is TRBV20-1 and J usage is TRBJ2-1, with TRBD2 matching 10 bases. CDR1 is DFQATT and CDR2 is SNEGSKA in the germline V gene (reference sequence). The CDR3 spans 14 residues. The V segment lost 6 bases and the J segment 7 bases; nucleotides outside the gene matches: 9. Written as DNA, the CDR3 is TGCAGTGCCGTTCTAGCGGGAGTGGGTAATGAGCAGTTCTTC. Translating gives CSAVLAGVGNEQFF.

This clonotype was seen more than once but under ten times. The chain employs TRBV9 and TRBJ2-1; either TRBD1 or TRBD2 may supply D (6 bases each). Trimming took 0 bases from V and 4 from J, leaving 11 bases between them. The CDR3 extends over 15 amino acids. Germline V lookup: CDR1 SGDLS, CDR2 YYNGEE. The CDR3 DNA follows: TGTGCCAGCAGCGTAGACGGGGGACATTACAATGAGCAGTTCTTC. Translated, it gives CASSVDGGHYNEQFF.

Relative to its sample, this clonotype is medium-sized. V and J are TRBV11-2 and TRBJ1-2; 7 positions match TRBD1. Looked up from germline, CDR1 is SGHAT and CDR2 is FQNNGV. Germline trimming cut 2 bases from V and 7 bases from J; bases unmatched to any gene: 13. This CDR3 has 16 residues. The CDR3 region is CASSLMHPTGLSGYTF. CDR3 coding DNA: TGTGCCAGCAGCTTAATGCACCCGACAGGGTTGAGTGGCTACACCTTC. The full variable domain, in which reference TRBV11-2 and TRBJ1-2 provide the parts outside the CDR3, is EAGVAQSPRYKIIEKRQSVAFWCNPISGHATLYWYQQILGQGPKLLIQFQNNGVVDDSQLPKDRFSAERLKGVDSTLKIQPAKLEDSAVYLCASSLMHPTGLSGYTFGSGTRLTVV.

The rearrangement uses TRBV7-2 and TRBJ1-1; the match to TRBD1 covers 7 bases. The CDR3 has 15 residues. The germline V gene has CDR1 SGHTA and CDR2 FQGNSA. Trimming at V came to 1 base and at J to 2 bases, leaving 4 bases not matched to a gene. The CDR3 is CASSLGGTANTEAFF. The CDR3 DNA follows: TGTGCCAGCAGCTTAGGGGGGACAGCTAACACTGAAGCTTTCTTT.

There are a few counts of this clonotype. The V call is TRBV20-1, the J call TRBJ1-1, with D possibly being TRBD1 (5 bases). CDR1 and CDR2 (germline): DFQATT, SNEGSKA (reference sequence). The V and J ends lost 6 bases and 1 base respectively, with 21 bases between them. This CDR3 has 16 amino acids. CDR3 bases: TGCAGTGCAAAAACCCACGTCGGGGGATGGAACACTGAAGCTTTCTTT. This encodes CSAKTHVGGWNTEAFF.

This chain uses TRBV7-2 with TRBJ2-1, with D possibly being TRBD2 (6 bases). Trimming removed 3 bases at V and 6 bases at J, with 15 bases between. The CDR3 is made up of 15 amino acids. Looked up from germline, CDR1 is SGHTA and CDR2 is FQGNSA. The CDR3 sequence is CASSFRDWQFNEQFF. CDR3 nucleotides: TGTGCCAGCAGCTTCCGGGACTGGCAGTTCAATGAGCAGTTCTTC.

This clonotype was counted a few times. The V gene is TRBV6-5, the J gene TRBJ2-4; unclear D gene. Germline lookup yields CDR1 MNHEY and CDR2 SVGAGI. This CDR3 has 16 amino acids. The V end was cut by 5 bases, the J end by 0 bases, with 14 bases between. The DNA for the CDR3 is TGTGCCAGCAGTACGAGACCGACGGTAGCCAAAAACATTCAGTACTTC. Its protein product is CASSTRPTVAKNIQYF.

This clonotype has just one count. The gene calls are TRBV13 and TRBJ2-1; D assignment may be TRBD1 or TRBD2 (5 bases each). V was shortened by 5 bases and J by 1 base, with 12 bases between the two germline ends. This CDR3 comprises 15 residues. The germline V gene encodes CDR1 PRHDT and CDR2 FYEKMQ (reference sequence). The CDR3 DNA follows: TGTGCCAGCAGCCTACGGGGCCTGTCCTACAATGAGCAGTTCTTC. Encoded protein: CASSLRGLSYNEQFF.